Presented here are 11 T cell receptor beta chains from one specimen sequenced in a study of T cell clones after liver transplantation. Clones were read by immunoSEQ multiplex PCR, and TCRdb kept only the in-frame ones, dropping some. The sample contains about 99,000 clones, around four fifths of which appear only once. The material sequenced was CD4+ T cells from blood, taken around 4 years after liver transplant. These receptors all come from a human patient who received a liver transplant. Some of the T cells may derive from the graft donor.

Note on this clone: Other DNA sequences in the same sample also yield this CDR3. The chain joins TRBV15 to TRBJ1-5; D gene unclear. Germline assignment: CDR1 LNHNV and CDR2 YYDKDF (reference sequence). The V and J ends lost 1 base and 0 bases respectively, with 4 bases between them. The length of the CDR3 is 14 residues. DNA for the CDR3: TGTGCCACCAGCAGAGGTGGTAGCAATCAGCCCCAGCATTTT. Translated: CATSRGGSNQPQHF.

This sequence joins TRBV14 and TRBJ2-7; 14 bases are shared with TRBD2. Germline-derived CDR1 and CDR2 are SGHDN and FVKESK. The CDR3 totals 15 residues. Trimming cost V 2 bases and J 7 bases; bases outside gene matches: 4. The CDR3 coding sequence is TGTGCCAGCAGCCAAAGACTAGCGGGAGGGGGGGAGCAGTACTTC. It specifies CASSQRLAGGGEQYF.

This clone was observed once. The chain combines TRBV7-2 with TRBJ2-7; D tentatively fits TRBD1 or TRBD2 (5 bases each). The V gene's germline CDR1 is SGHTA and CDR2 FQGNSA. Trimming removed 5 bases at V and 2 bases at J, with 19 bases between. The CDR3 totals 16 residues. The CDR3 region has the DNA TGTGCCAGCAGCCCAGACGGGGCAGGGATCCCCTACGAGCAGTACTTC. Encoded protein: CASSPDGAGIPYEQYF.

The rearrangement uses TRBV2 and TRBJ2-3; 7 bases line up with TRBD1. V was pared by 4 bases and J by 2 bases, with 3 bases of the junction left unmatched. Germline lookup yields CDR1 SNHLY and CDR2 FYNNEI. This CDR3 comprises 14 residues. The CDR3 region has the DNA TGTGCCAGCAGTGCGGGACAGAACACAGATACGCAGTATTTT. Translated, it gives CASSAGQNTDTQYF.

This chain uses TRBV28 with TRBJ1-2; no firm D call. Between the trimmed V and J ends, which lost 2 bases and 3 bases, there was a span of 1 base. Germline CDR1 MDHEN, CDR2 SYDVKM. The CDR3 contains 11 residues. Here the CDR3 reads CASSLDYGYTF. The CDR3 nucleotides are TGTGCCAGCAGTTTAGACTATGGCTACACCTTC.

The chain carries TRBV10-3 and TRBJ1-3; possibly TRBD1 for D (6 bases). This CDR3 is built from 14 residues. Looked up from germline, CDR1 is ENHRY and CDR2 is SYGVKD. Trimming pared 7 bases from V and 0 bases from J, leaving 10 bases between. Here the CDR3 reads CAIKGTSSGNTIYF. For the CDR3, the DNA is TGTGCCATCAAAGGGACATCCTCTGGAAACACCATATATTTT.

This sequence joins TRBV19 and TRBJ1-1; 8 bases agree with TRBD1. V gave up 3 bases and J gave up 0 bases; unmatched junction bases: 3. This CDR3 has 15 residues. Germline V gives CDR1 LNHDA, CDR2 SQIVND (reference sequence). The CDR3: CASSIRQGMNTEAFF. The CDR3 DNA sequence: TGTGCCAGTAGTATCAGACAGGGGATGAACACTGAAGCTTTCTTT.

This chain uses TRBV4-1 with TRBJ2-2; 7 bases line up with TRBD2. Germline trimming cut 0 bases from V and 4 bases from J; bases unmatched to any gene: 5. There are 16 residues in the CDR3. CDR1 is MGHRA, CDR2 YSYEKL, per germline. CDR3 amino acids: CASSQEPGLTTGELFF. In DNA, the CDR3 is TGCGCCAGCAGCCAAGAACCGGGACTAACCACCGGGGAGCTGTTTTTT.

The chain links TRBV6-1 to TRBJ1-1; D is possibly TRBD1 (5 bases). Germline CDR1 reads MNHNS; CDR2 reads SASEGT. Trimming took off 4 bases at V and 4 bases at J, with 13 bases between the two ends. The CDR3 is 14 residues long. CDR3 loop: CASSGVQGVTEAFF. The CDR3, as DNA: TGTGCCAGCAGTGGGGTACAAGGGGTCACTGAAGCTTTCTTT.

This clone was seen a few times. This chain connects TRBV5-5 to TRBJ2-1; 9 bases map to TRBD1. This CDR3 contains 15 residues. The V and J ends lost 3 bases and 5 bases, in that order; junction bases with no gene match: 6. Germline V gene lookup returns CDR1 SGHKS and CDR2 YYEKEE (reference sequence). The CDR3 protein is CASSSGQGPNNEQFF. CDR3 nucleotides: TGTGCCAGCAGCTCGGGACAGGGCCCGAACAATGAGCAGTTCTTC. Combining the CDR3 with reference TRBV5-5 and TRBJ2-1 gives the whole variable domain DAGVTQSPTHLIKTRGQQVTLRCSPISGHKSVSWYQQVLGQGPQFIFQYYEKEERGRGNFPDRFSARQFPNYSSELNVNALLLGDSALYLCASSSGQGPNNEQFFGPGTRLTVL.

This clone is a singleton in its sample. The V gene is TRBV20-1, the J gene TRBJ1-1, with D perhaps matching TRBD1 (5 bases). The CDR3 is 11 amino acids. Germline V gene sequence: CDR1 DFQATT, CDR2 SNEGSKA (reference sequence). The V end was cut by 6 bases, the J end by 4 bases, with 9 bases between. The CDR3 spells CSAPGSTEAFF. In DNA form, the CDR3 reads TGCAGTGCACCAGGGAGCACTGAAGCTTTCTTT.